These 31 T cell receptor beta chains share one sample of origin, sequenced in a study of T cell responses to AZD1222 COVID-19 vaccine. Sequencing used immunoSEQ multiplex PCR; TCRdb keeps in-frame clones, though not all of them. The sample includes 250,000 to 300,000 clones, around 93% of them seen just once. The specimen comprised peripheral blood, sampled 28 days after the second AZD1222 dose. These receptors all stem from an adult who received the AZD1222 COVID-19 vaccine.

DNA of the CDR3: TGTGCCAGCAGCCAAGATTATGGCTACACCTTC. Its translation is CASSQDYGYTF. The chain recombines TRBV3-1 (or the pseudogene TRBV3-2) with TRBJ1-2; D is ambiguous. The germline V gene has CDR1 LGHDT and CDR2 YNNKEL (reference sequence). The ends were cut back, 0 bases at V and 5 bases at J, with 1 base in the middle. The length of the CDR3 is 11 residues.

This clone was counted a single time. The V gene is TRBV7-2, the J gene TRBJ2-7; 14 bases map to TRBD2. Trimming took 4 bases from V and 2 from J; bases not matched to a gene: 4. The germline V gene encodes CDR1 SGHTA and CDR2 FQGNSA. The CDR3 covers 16 residues. In DNA, the CDR3 is TGTGCCAGCAGCTCCTGGACTAGCGGGAGGCCCTACGAGCAGTACTTC. Translated, it gives CASSSWTSGRPYEQYF.

This rearrangement joins TRBV29-1 to TRBJ1-1, with 8 bases matching TRBD1. Trimming at V came to 6 bases and at J to 4 bases, leaving 4 bases not matched to a gene. There are 12 residues in the CDR3. Per germline, CDR1 SQVTM and CDR2 ANQGSEA. The CDR3 sequence: CSVGQGGTEAFF. Written as DNA, the CDR3 is TGCAGCGTAGGACAGGGTGGCACTGAAGCTTTCTTT.

The rearrangement uses TRBV4-2 and TRBJ2-5; 12 nucleotides match TRBD2. Germline assignment: CDR1 LGHNA and CDR2 YNFKEQ. This CDR3 spans 16 amino acids. V lost 4 bases, J lost 1 base, and 4 bases stayed unmatched. The CDR3 sequence is CASSPSGGAIQETQYF. In DNA, the CDR3 is TGTGCCAGCAGCCCTAGCGGGGGGGCGATCCAAGAGACCCAGTACTTC.

The chain is built from TRBV5-1 and TRBJ2-1, with 12 nucleotides matching TRBD1. The germline gives CDR1 SGHRS, CDR2 YFSETQ. V lost 4 bases to trimming and J lost 8 bases; unmatched junction nucleotides: 7. The CDR3 covers 15 residues. The CDR3: CASSNPGQGAHEQFF. The CDR3 DNA reads as TGCGCCAGCAGCAACCCGGGACAGGGGGCGCATGAGCAGTTCTTC.

This chain uses TRBV10-3 with TRBJ1-1, with D uncertain. This CDR3 is built from 14 residues. V was clipped by 3 bases and J by 0 bases, with 8 bases between them. Germline values: CDR1 ENHRY, CDR2 SYGVKD. CDR3 coding DNA: TGTGCCATCAGTGAATCCTCACTGAACACTGAAGCTTTCTTT. This translates into CAISESSLNTEAFF.

This clone was seen only once. The chain has TRBV24-1 and TRBJ1-5; D remains unclear. Trimming pared 3 bases from V and 3 bases from J, leaving 8 bases between. The V gene's germline CDR1 is KGHDR and CDR2 SFDVKD. The CDR3 sequence is 14 residues long. Here the CDR3 DNA reads TGTGCCACCAGTGATGTCAGCTTCAATCAGCCCCAGCATTTT. Protein product: CATSDVSFNQPQHF.

This clone was observed a single time. The V call is TRBV6-1, the J call TRBJ2-6; possibly TRBD1 for D (5 bases). The germline gives CDR1 MNHNS, CDR2 SASEGT. Trimming left V 2 bases short and J 0 bases short, with 11 bases between. This CDR3 contains 17 residues. The CDR3 DNA reads as TGTGCCAGCAGTGAAACCACTGACAGCTCTGGGGCCAACGTCCTGACTTTC. Translating gives CASSETTDSSGANVLTF.

This clone has just one count. The chain joins TRBV5-8 to TRBJ2-3; 8 positions match TRBD2. This CDR3 spans 15 amino acids. V was pared by 3 bases and J by 5 bases, with 8 bases of the junction left unmatched. Germline V lookup: CDR1 SGHTS, CDR2 YDEGEE. CDR3 sequence: CASSSLTGGRDTQYF. For the CDR3, the DNA is TGTGCCAGCAGCTCTCTGACGGGGGGGAGAGATACGCAGTATTTT.

This chain uses TRBV5-1 with TRBJ2-1, with D perhaps TRBD1 or TRBD2 (6 bases each). The CDR3 totals 15 residues. Between the trimmed V and J ends, which lost 4 bases and 5 bases, there was a span of 16 bases. Germline CDR1 SGHRS, CDR2 YFSETQ. The CDR3 DNA follows: TGCGCCAGCAGCCCACGCCGGGGGCAGGACAATGAGCAGTTCTTC. It translates to CASSPRRGQDNEQFF.

This clone appeared a few times. The J gene is TRBJ2-7, the V gene TRBV7-2; tentatively, D is TRBD1 or TRBD2 (5 bases each). Per the germline V gene, CDR1 is SGHTA and CDR2 is FQGNSA. V was clipped by 6 bases and J by 1 base, with 13 bases between them. This CDR3 comprises 14 residues. The CDR3: CASRPGTDSYEQYF. The DNA for the CDR3 is TGTGCCAGCAGGCCCGGGACGGATTCCTACGAGCAGTACTTC.

This rearrangement joins TRBV5-6 to TRBJ1-4; possible D gene TRBD1, 5 bases. Germline V gene lookup returns CDR1 SGHDT and CDR2 YYEEEE. V gave up 3 bases and J gave up 7 bases, with 10 bases separating them. There are 13 residues in the CDR3. CDR3 sequence (DNA): TGTGCCAGCAGCTGGGGAGACAGTGAAAAACTGTTTTTT. This gives the protein CASSWGDSEKLFF. Using reference TRBV5-6 and TRBJ1-4 for the parts outside the CDR3, the full variable domain is DAGVTQSPTHLIKTRGQQVTLRCSPKSGHDTVSWYQQALGQGPQFIFQYYEEEERQRGNFPDRFSGHQFPNYSSELNVNALLLGDSALYLCASSWGDSEKLFFGSGTQLSVL.

The chain has TRBV7-3 and TRBJ2-3; D is possibly TRBD1 (6 bases). Germline assignment: CDR1 SGHTA and CDR2 FQGTGA. V lost 3 bases to trimming and J lost 6 bases, with 16 bases between them. This CDR3 is built from 15 residues. The chain's CDR3 is CASSFHSGTFDTQYF. In DNA, the CDR3 is TGTGCCAGCAGCTTTCACTCCGGGACATTCGATACGCAGTATTTT.

The J gene is TRBJ2-7, the V gene TRBV6-4; D remains ambiguous. In germline, CDR1 is MRHNA, CDR2 SNTAGT. The CDR3 is 14 amino acids. Trimming removed 5 bases at V and 4 bases at J, with 15 bases between. The CDR3 DNA follows: TGTGCCAGCAGTCCCCCCCTTGATCGGTACGAGCAGTACTTC. It encodes CASSPPLDRYEQYF.

In its sample, this clone was seen once. The J gene is TRBJ1-1, the V gene TRBV3-1 (or the pseudogene TRBV3-2); no reliable D call. Between the trimmed V and J ends, which lost 3 bases and 6 bases, there was a span of 11 bases. CDR3 length equals 13 residues. The V gene's germline CDR1 is LGHDT and CDR2 YNNKEL (reference sequence). Written as DNA, the CDR3 is TGTGCCAGCAGCCAGGGAGGGCAGGCTGAAGCTTTCTTT. Encoded protein: CASSQGGQAEAFF.

This chain links TRBV6-5 with TRBJ2-7; possibly TRBD1 for D (5 bases). The V end lost 2 bases, the J end lost 5 bases, and 19 bases lay between the germline ends. This CDR3 has 16 amino acids. Germline assignment: CDR1 MNHEY and CDR2 SVGAGI. The CDR3 is CASSYGVRQGPHEQYF. The DNA for the CDR3 is TGTGCCAGCAGTTACGGCGTAAGGCAGGGCCCCCACGAGCAGTACTTC.

The rearrangement uses TRBV7-6 and TRBJ1-2; the D gene is possibly TRBD1 (6 bases). From germline, CDR1 is SGHVS and CDR2 FNYEAQ. The CDR3 totals 14 residues. Trimming shortened V by 1 base and J by 3 bases, and 9 bases separated the two germline ends. CDR3 sequence reads: CASSLGAGDYGYTF. CDR3 DNA sequence: TGTGCCAGCAGCTTAGGAGCAGGGGACTATGGCTACACCTTC.

The rearrangement uses TRBV28 and TRBJ2-7; D gene ambiguous. Germline CDR1 and CDR2: MDHEN and SYDVKM. The CDR3 is 17 residues long. V lost 7 bases and J lost 2, with 24 bases in between. The CDR3 DNA is TGTGCCAGCAAAACATCCCCACTAAGAGCGTTTACCTACGAGCAGTACTTC. This translates into CASKTSPLRAFTYEQYF.

The sample holds one count of this clone. The chain carries TRBV7-2 and TRBJ1-1; 7 nucleotides align to TRBD1. Unmatched junction bases numbered 9, after V lost 4 bases and J lost 1 base. Per the germline V gene, CDR1 is SGHTA and CDR2 is FQGNSA. The CDR3 length is 16 residues. The CDR3 DNA sequence: TGTGCCAGCAGCTCGACAGGGCGTTCGTGGAACACTGAAGCTTTCTTT. Protein sequence: CASSSTGRSWNTEAFF.

The chain joins TRBV27 to TRBJ1-2; the D gene is possibly TRBD1 (5 bases). The CDR3 extends over 15 amino acids. V was pared by 6 bases and J by 0 bases, with 14 bases between. Germline V gene data show CDR1 as MNHEY and CDR2 as SMNVEV (reference sequence). The CDR3 sequence is CASSRGDGSNYGYTF. The CDR3 coding sequence is TGTGCCAGCAGCCGAGGGGACGGATCTAACTATGGCTACACCTTC.

The J gene is TRBJ2-1, the V gene TRBV4-1, with D perhaps assigned TRBD1 or TRBD2 (5 bases each). Germline assignment: CDR1 MGHRA and CDR2 YSYEKL. CDR3 length: 14 amino acids. The germline V and J ends were trimmed by 6 bases and 2 bases, with 11 bases remaining between them. The CDR3 nucleotides read TGCGCCAGCAGGGACCGGGGCCCCTACAATGAGCAGTTCTTC. It yields the protein CASRDRGPYNEQFF.

This chain uses TRBV7-9 with TRBJ2-3, with TRBD2 identical over 8 bases. The CDR3 runs to 16 residues. Unmatched junction bases numbered 8, after V lost 5 bases and J lost 1 base. Germline CDR1 is SEHNR and CDR2 is FQNEAQ (reference sequence). CDR3: CASSPGLAGGTDTQYF. CDR3 nucleotides: TGTGCCAGCAGCCCAGGACTAGCTGGAGGCACAGATACGCAGTATTTT.

This chain joins TRBV5-1 and TRBJ2-7; the match to TRBD1 covers 7 bases. The CDR3 has 17 residues. Losses at the gene ends were 0 bases for V and 7 bases for J; bases not matched to a gene: 16. Germline V gene lookup returns CDR1 SGHRS and CDR2 YFSETQ. The CDR3 protein is CASSLGDRESPTGEQYF. The DNA for the CDR3 is TGCGCCAGCAGCTTGGGAGACAGGGAGTCCCCTACAGGGGAGCAGTACTTC.

This clone was detected only once. CDR3 sequence: CASRLQGGKDTEAFF. CDR3 bases: TGTGCCAGCAGGCTACAGGGTGGGAAGGACACTGAAGCTTTCTTT. The chain uses TRBV7-9 and TRBJ1-1, with D perhaps matching TRBD1 (6 bases). Trimming removed 6 bases from V and 3 bases from J, with 17 bases in between. The CDR3 is 15 residues long. Germline V gene data show CDR1 as SEHNR and CDR2 as FQNEAQ (reference sequence).

V is TRBV28 and J is TRBJ1-2; D is unclear. Germline CDR1 reads MDHEN; CDR2 reads SYDVKM. V was shortened by 4 bases and J by 0 bases, with 6 bases between the two germline ends. The CDR3 has 13 amino acids. CDR3 amino acids: CASSYRTNYGYTF. The CDR3 DNA follows: TGTGCCAGCAGTTACCGAACTAACTATGGCTACACCTTC.

The chain joins TRBV24-1 to TRBJ2-1, with D maybe TRBD1 (5 bases). V was shortened by 3 bases and J by 5 bases, with 7 bases between the two germline ends. Germline assignment: CDR1 KGHDR and CDR2 SFDVKD. There are 13 residues in the CDR3. CDR3 DNA sequence: TGTGCCACCAGTGATGGGGCCAACAATGAGCAGTTCTTC. Its translation: CATSDGANNEQFF.

The CDR3 DNA reads TGTGCCAGCAGCTTAACACGTTACTCTGGAAACACCATATATTTT. This codes for CASSLTRYSGNTIYF. This rearrangement joins TRBV7-2 to TRBJ1-3; D is unclear. Germline values: CDR1 SGHTA, CDR2 FQGNSA. This CDR3 region has 15 residues. Trimming took off 2 bases at V and 0 bases at J, with 8 bases between the two ends.

This chain links TRBV5-1 with TRBJ1-2; possible D gene TRBD1, 6 bases. Germline V gene lookup returns CDR1 SGHRS and CDR2 YFSETQ. The CDR3 has 14 amino acids. V dropped 0 bases and J dropped 7 bases, with 13 bases sitting between them. CDR3 in amino acids: CASSLAGDATGYTF. As DNA, the CDR3 is TGCGCCAGCAGCTTGGCAGGGGATGCGACTGGCTACACCTTC.

This chain uses TRBV2 with TRBJ1-1, with TRBD1 matching 8 bases. CDR1 is SNHLY, CDR2 FYNNEI, per germline. The CDR3 covers 13 residues. Trimming removed 9 bases from V and 1 base from J; junction bases left unmatched: 4. The DNA of the CDR3 is TGTGCCAGGGAGACAGGGGAGAACACTGAAGCTTTCTTT. Protein sequence: CARETGENTEAFF.

J is TRBJ2-1 and V is TRBV15; D call uncertain. The CDR3 has 18 amino acids. Trimming left V 0 bases short and J 3 bases short, with 18 bases between. Germline-derived CDR1 and CDR2 are LNHNV and YYDKDF (reference sequence). CDR3 DNA: TGTGCCACCAGCAGAGATCTGGTAGGCGGTTCCCGCTACAATGAGCAGTTCTTC. Protein product: CATSRDLVGGSRYNEQFF. Full variable domain (outside the CDR3, taken from reference TRBV15 and TRBJ2-1): DAMVIQNPRYQVTQFGKPVTLSCSQTLNHNVMYWYQQKSSQAPKLLFHYYDKDFNNEADTPDNFQSRRPNTSFCFLDIRSPGLGDTAMYLCATSRDLVGGSRYNEQFFGPGTRLTVL.

The rearrangement links TRBV5-6 to TRBJ1-1, with 8 bases fitting TRBD1. Germline CDR1 SGHDT, CDR2 YYEEEE. CDR3 length equals 15 residues. Trimming at V came to 4 bases and at J to 1 base, leaving 6 bases not matched to a gene. The CDR3 DNA sequence: TGTGCCAGCAGCGTGACAGGGGAGGGGAACACTGAAGCTTTCTTT. This sequence encodes CASSVTGEGNTEAFF.